This T cell receptor (beta chain) emerged from a study of T cell responses to AZD1222 COVID-19 vaccine. Points from the study as a whole: Reportedly, close to half of spike-specific TCRs are directed against unmutated variant regions. In a largely white British group with more females than males, clonal diversity was possibly underestimated. Researchers took repertoire samples only after the peak T cell response had come.

Clones were read by immunoSEQ multiplex PCR, and TCRdb kept only the in-frame ones, dropping some. The data show 85,000 or so clones, about 87% seen once. As concerns this clone: Antigen unknown.

The V gene lost 4 bases and the J gene lost 5 bases, with 11 bases spanning the gap. CDR3 length: 13 amino acids. Germline CDR1 KGHDR, CDR2 SFDVKD. The gene calls are TRBV24-1 and TRBJ2-7; a possible D gene is TRBD1 (6 bases). The TCR originated in an adult in good health. The starting material was peripheral blood, obtained on day 0 of AZD1222 vaccination. The CDR3 here is CATSDRHRDEQYF. DNA of the CDR3: TGTGCCACCAGTGACCGACACAGGGACGAGCAGTACTTC.